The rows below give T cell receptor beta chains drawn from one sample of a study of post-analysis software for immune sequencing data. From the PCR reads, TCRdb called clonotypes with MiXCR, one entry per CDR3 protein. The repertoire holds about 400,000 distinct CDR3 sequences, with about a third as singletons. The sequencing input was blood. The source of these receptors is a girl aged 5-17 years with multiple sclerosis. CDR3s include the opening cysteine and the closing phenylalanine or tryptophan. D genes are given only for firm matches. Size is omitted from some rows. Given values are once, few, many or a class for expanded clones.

cdr3_nt: TGTGCCACCAGTGACCAGCCGGGACAGAGGATCGATGAGCAGTTCTTC
cdr3_aa: CATSDQPGQRIDEQFF
j_call: TRBJ2-1
v_call: TRBV24-1
clone_size: NA
d_call: TRBD1

cdr3_nt: TGTGCCAGCAGCATGGACGGGACAGGGTCTAGAAACACCATATATTTT
cdr3_aa: CASSMDGTGSRNTIYF
j_call: TRBJ1-3
v_call: TRBV7-6
clone_size: NA
d_call: TRBD1

cdr3_nt: TGTGCCAGCAGCTTGATTCTATTCAACAATGAGCAGTTCTTC
cdr3_aa: CASSLILFNNEQFF
j_call: TRBJ2-1
v_call: TRBV5-6
clone_size: few
d_call: NA

cdr3_nt: TGTGCCAGCAGTTACAGCACGAGGGACTGGTACTTC
cdr3_aa: CASSYSTRDWYF
j_call: TRBJ2-5
v_call: TRBV6-5
clone_size: NA
d_call: NA

cdr3_nt: TGTGCCATCAGTGGGGGACAGGGTTACACTGAAGCTTTCTTT
cdr3_aa: CAISGGQGYTEAFF
j_call: TRBJ1-1
v_call: TRBV10-3
clone_size: NA
d_call: TRBD1

cdr3_nt: TGCGCCAGCAGCTTGACGGCCCGAGAGACCCAGTACTTC
cdr3_aa: CASSLTARETQYF
j_call: TRBJ2-5
v_call: TRBV4-1
clone_size: many
d_call: NA

cdr3_nt: TGTGCCTGGGTCCGGGACAGCTCCTACGAGCAGTACTTC
cdr3_aa: CAWVRDSSYEQYF
j_call: TRBJ2-7
v_call: TRBV30
clone_size: NA
d_call: TRBD1

cdr3_nt: TGTGCCAGCAGCGTAGGTTCGGGGGCTGAGACCCAGCATTTT
cdr3_aa: CASSVGSGAETQHF
j_call: TRBJ1-5
v_call: TRBV9
clone_size: NA
d_call: NA

cdr3_nt: TGTGCCAGCAGCTTCCGGGCCGGAGAGACCCAGTACTTC
cdr3_aa: CASSFRAGETQYF
j_call: TRBJ2-5
v_call: TRBV3-1
clone_size: NA
d_call: NA

cdr3_nt: TGTGCCAGCAGTGGGACAGGGGAAGGTCAGCCCCAGCATTTT
cdr3_aa: CASSGTGEGQPQHF
j_call: TRBJ1-5
v_call: TRBV12-3/TRBV12-4
clone_size: NA
d_call: TRBD1

cdr3_nt: TGTGCCAGCAGAAGACAGGGGGGCACCTACGAGCAGTACTTC
cdr3_aa: CASRRQGGTYEQYF
j_call: TRBJ2-7
v_call: TRBV6-5
clone_size: few
d_call: TRBD1

cdr3_nt: TGTGCCAGCAGTTTGTCTAGCGGGGGGCCATATACGCAGTATTTT
cdr3_aa: CASSLSSGGPYTQYF
j_call: TRBJ2-3
v_call: TRBV12-3/TRBV12-4
clone_size: NA
d_call: TRBD2

cdr3_nt: TGTGCCAGCAGATTAAGGACAGGGGCCAACACTGAAGCTTTCTTT
cdr3_aa: CASRLRTGANTEAFF
j_call: TRBJ1-1
v_call: TRBV6-2/TRBV6-3
clone_size: NA
d_call: TRBD1

cdr3_nt: TGTGCCACCAGCAGAGGCGGGCCACAGAACACCGGGGAGCTGTTTTTT
cdr3_aa: CATSRGGPQNTGELFF
j_call: TRBJ2-2
v_call: TRBV15
clone_size: NA
d_call: NA

cdr3_nt: TGTGCCAGCAGCGTAGTACAGGGGATCAACTATGGCTACACCTTC
cdr3_aa: CASSVVQGINYGYTF
j_call: TRBJ1-2
v_call: TRBV7-2
clone_size: NA
d_call: TRBD1

cdr3_nt: TGTGCCAGCAGCTTAGGGCCAGGTGCCGCGTACGAGCAGTACTTC
cdr3_aa: CASSLGPGAAYEQYF
j_call: TRBJ2-7
v_call: TRBV7-3
clone_size: few
d_call: NA

cdr3_nt: TGTGCCAGCAGCCTATGGGGGGACAGGGGCCTTTCCTACTGGGATACGCAGTATTTT
cdr3_aa: CASSLWGDRGLSYWDTQYF
j_call: TRBJ2-3
v_call: TRBV12-3/TRBV12-4
clone_size: few
d_call: TRBD1

cdr3_nt: TGTGCCGGCAGCCAAATTTCGACCGAAGCTTTCTTT
cdr3_aa: CAGSQISTEAFF
j_call: TRBJ1-1
v_call: TRBV3-1
clone_size: NA
d_call: NA

cdr3_nt: TGCGCCAGCAGCGGGACAGTCTACGAGCAGTACTTC
cdr3_aa: CASSGTVYEQYF
j_call: TRBJ2-7
v_call: TRBV5-1
clone_size: many
d_call: TRBD1

cdr3_nt: TGTGCCAGCAGACCCGTGCCCCGTCAAGAGACCCAGTACTTC
cdr3_aa: CASRPVPRQETQYF
j_call: TRBJ2-5
v_call: TRBV7-9
clone_size: NA
d_call: NA

cdr3_nt: TGTGCCAGCAGCTCCTGGGGACAGGGTAATCAGCCCCAGCATTTT
cdr3_aa: CASSSWGQGNQPQHF
j_call: TRBJ1-5
v_call: TRBV5-8
clone_size: NA
d_call: TRBD1

cdr3_nt: TGCGCCAGCAGCTTGGTGGCAGGAGCGAACACTGAAGCTTTCTTT
cdr3_aa: CASSLVAGANTEAFF
j_call: TRBJ1-1
v_call: TRBV5-1
clone_size: NA
d_call: NA

cdr3_nt: TGCGCCAGCAGCCAAGATCCTAGCGGGGGCGACGAGCAGTTCTTC
cdr3_aa: CASSQDPSGGDEQFF
j_call: TRBJ2-1
v_call: TRBV4-1
clone_size: few
d_call: TRBD2

cdr3_nt: TGTGCCAGCTATCTGGTGGGAACCGGGGAGCTGTTTTTT
cdr3_aa: CASYLVGTGELFF
j_call: TRBJ2-2
v_call: TRBV6-5
clone_size: few
d_call: NA

cdr3_nt: TGTGCCAGCAGCTTAGGGGGCTTGGACGAGCAGTACTTC
cdr3_aa: CASSLGGLDEQYF
j_call: TRBJ2-7
v_call: TRBV7-8
clone_size: NA
d_call: NA

cdr3_nt: TGTGCCAGCAGCTTCTTGTCCAGGGGGACAGATACGCAGTATTTT
cdr3_aa: CASSFLSRGTDTQYF
j_call: TRBJ2-3
v_call: TRBV5-6
clone_size: few
d_call: TRBD1

cdr3_nt: TGTGCCAGCAGCCCAACCGGGGGGGAAGGCTACACCTTC
cdr3_aa: CASSPTGGEGYTF
j_call: TRBJ1-2
v_call: TRBV7-9
clone_size: NA
d_call: NA

cdr3_nt: TGTGCCAGCCGGACCCCGCCTTATAGCTACACCTTC
cdr3_aa: CASRTPPYSYTF
j_call: TRBJ1-2
v_call: TRBV5-5
clone_size: NA
d_call: NA

cdr3_nt: TGTGCCACCAATAGCAATCAGCCCCAGCATTTT
cdr3_aa: CATNSNQPQHF
j_call: TRBJ1-5
v_call: TRBV28
clone_size: few
d_call: NA

cdr3_nt: TGTGCCAGCAGCTTAATGGGAGGACCGGTTGAGCAGTTCTTC
cdr3_aa: CASSLMGGPVEQFF
j_call: TRBJ2-1
v_call: TRBV7-3
clone_size: NA
d_call: NA

cdr3_nt: TGCGCCAGCCGCCTACTAGCGGGGGACTACGGGCAGTACTTC
cdr3_aa: CASRLLAGDYGQYF
j_call: TRBJ2-7
v_call: TRBV5-1
clone_size: NA
d_call: TRBD2

cdr3_nt: TGTGCCAGCAGGCTGGCAGACACTGAAGCTTTCTTT
cdr3_aa: CASRLADTEAFF
j_call: TRBJ1-1
v_call: TRBV6-5
clone_size: NA
d_call: NA

cdr3_nt: TGCAGTGCTAGAAACCCCACGAGACAGCCCCAGCATTTT
cdr3_aa: CSARNPTRQPQHF
j_call: TRBJ1-5
v_call: TRBV20-1
clone_size: NA
d_call: NA

cdr3_nt: TGTGCCAGCAGTACACCCGGACTACTTAGCCGGGGCGATGAGCAGTTCTTC
cdr3_aa: CASSTPGLLSRGDEQFF
j_call: TRBJ2-1
v_call: TRBV6-6
clone_size: NA
d_call: NA

cdr3_nt: TGTGCCAGCACCCTGACACCTATACCCTCCTACGAGCAGTACTTC
cdr3_aa: CASTLTPIPSYEQYF
j_call: TRBJ2-7
v_call: TRBV7-2
clone_size: few
d_call: NA

cdr3_nt: TGTGCCATCAGTGAGGGCCCAGGCTTAACCTACGAGCAGTACTTC
cdr3_aa: CAISEGPGLTYEQYF
j_call: TRBJ2-7
v_call: TRBV10-3
clone_size: NA
d_call: NA

cdr3_nt: TGTGCCAGCAGTCTGTTGGGGGCCAGCGACTACGAGCAGTACTTC
cdr3_aa: CASSLLGASDYEQYF
j_call: TRBJ2-7
v_call: TRBV25-1
clone_size: few
d_call: NA

cdr3_nt: TGTGCCAGCAGCGCTGATACAGGGACCAATCAGCCCCAGCATTTT
cdr3_aa: CASSADTGTNQPQHF
j_call: TRBJ1-5
v_call: TRBV7-9
clone_size: NA
d_call: NA

cdr3_nt: TGCGCCAGCAGCGCCAGGGTTGTCAACGAGCAGTACTTC
cdr3_aa: CASSARVVNEQYF
j_call: TRBJ2-7
v_call: TRBV4-1
clone_size: NA
d_call: NA

cdr3_nt: TGCGCCAGCAGCTTGGTTAGGGGACAGATGGATGAGCAGTTCTTC
cdr3_aa: CASSLVRGQMDEQFF
j_call: TRBJ2-1
v_call: TRBV5-1
clone_size: few
d_call: TRBD1

cdr3_nt: TGTGCCAGCAGCGTAGCGGATGGGCGGGAGACCCAGTACTTC
cdr3_aa: CASSVADGRETQYF
j_call: TRBJ2-5
v_call: TRBV9
clone_size: NA
d_call: NA

cdr3_nt: TGCGCCAGCAGCCAAGGGCGCGGGAAGGAGGTAGCTTTCTTT
cdr3_aa: CASSQGRGKEVAFF
j_call: TRBJ1-1
v_call: TRBV4-1
clone_size: few
d_call: NA

cdr3_nt: TGCAGTGCTAGAGATTGGTTGGCGGGGGGTACCACAGATACGCAGTATTTT
cdr3_aa: CSARDWLAGGTTDTQYF
j_call: TRBJ2-3
v_call: TRBV20-1
clone_size: NA
d_call: TRBD2

cdr3_nt: TGTGCCAGCAGCTTGATTGCGTCCGGGCAGGCACCTTTCGAGCACTACTTC
cdr3_aa: CASSLIASGQAPFEHYF
j_call: TRBJ2-7
v_call: TRBV7-2
clone_size: NA
d_call: NA

cdr3_nt: TGTGCCAGCAGCCCTCATCAAAACTCTGGGGCCAACGTCCTGACTTTC
cdr3_aa: CASSPHQNSGANVLTF
j_call: TRBJ2-6
v_call: TRBV12-3/TRBV12-4
clone_size: NA
d_call: NA

cdr3_nt: TGTGCCAGCAGCGTAGGGGTGTATGGCTACACCTTC
cdr3_aa: CASSVGVYGYTF
j_call: TRBJ1-2
v_call: TRBV7-9
clone_size: once
d_call: NA

cdr3_nt: TGTGCCAGCACCCCGGGATCGGGGGACAATGAGCAGTTCTTC
cdr3_aa: CASTPGSGDNEQFF
j_call: TRBJ2-1
v_call: TRBV13
clone_size: NA
d_call: NA

cdr3_nt: TGCGCCAGCAGCCGTTGGGACAGGGACTATGGCCACACCTTC
cdr3_aa: CASSRWDRDYGHTF
j_call: TRBJ1-2
v_call: TRBV5-1
clone_size: NA
d_call: TRBD1

cdr3_nt: TGTGCCAGCAGCTTAGTAGGTGCAGGGGGGCAGCCCCAGCATTTT
cdr3_aa: CASSLVGAGGQPQHF
j_call: TRBJ1-5
v_call: TRBV7-2
clone_size: NA
d_call: TRBD1

cdr3_nt: TGTGCCAGCAGTTTATCCTCCATGACAGGGAACCCCTACGAGCAGTACTTC
cdr3_aa: CASSLSSMTGNPYEQYF
j_call: TRBJ2-7
v_call: TRBV28
clone_size: NA
d_call: TRBD1

cdr3_nt: TGTGCCAGCAGAGGATCGGAAGCTTTCTTT
cdr3_aa: CASRGSEAFF
j_call: TRBJ1-1
v_call: TRBV2
clone_size: NA
d_call: NA

cdr3_nt: TGTGCCAGCAGCGCTTTCCCGGGACAGGGGCATCAGCCCCAGCATTTT
cdr3_aa: CASSAFPGQGHQPQHF
j_call: TRBJ1-5
v_call: TRBV7-9
clone_size: NA
d_call: TRBD1

cdr3_nt: TGCAGCGTTTCGACCCCAGGAGGGGTGAATGAGCAGTTCTTC
cdr3_aa: CSVSTPGGVNEQFF
j_call: TRBJ2-1
v_call: TRBV29-1
clone_size: NA
d_call: NA

cdr3_nt: TGTGCCAGCAGCCCCAGATTTGGGACAGGGGGTTATGGCTACACCTTC
cdr3_aa: CASSPRFGTGGYGYTF
j_call: TRBJ1-2
v_call: TRBV7-8
clone_size: NA
d_call: TRBD1

cdr3_nt: TGTGCCAGCAGCTTTCCGGAACAGGGGGCAGGCAATGAGCAGTTCTTC
cdr3_aa: CASSFPEQGAGNEQFF
j_call: TRBJ2-1
v_call: TRBV7-9
clone_size: few
d_call: TRBD1